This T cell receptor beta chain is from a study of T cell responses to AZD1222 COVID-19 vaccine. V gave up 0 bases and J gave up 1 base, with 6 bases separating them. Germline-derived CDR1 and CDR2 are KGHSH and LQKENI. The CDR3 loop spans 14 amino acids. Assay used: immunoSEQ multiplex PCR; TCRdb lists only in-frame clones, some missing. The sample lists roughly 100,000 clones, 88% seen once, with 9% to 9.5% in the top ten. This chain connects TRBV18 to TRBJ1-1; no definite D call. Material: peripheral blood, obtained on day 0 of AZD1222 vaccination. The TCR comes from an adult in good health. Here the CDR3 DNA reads TGTGCCAGCTCACCACCTACAACGAACACTGAAGCTTTCTTT. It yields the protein CASSPPTTNTEAFF.